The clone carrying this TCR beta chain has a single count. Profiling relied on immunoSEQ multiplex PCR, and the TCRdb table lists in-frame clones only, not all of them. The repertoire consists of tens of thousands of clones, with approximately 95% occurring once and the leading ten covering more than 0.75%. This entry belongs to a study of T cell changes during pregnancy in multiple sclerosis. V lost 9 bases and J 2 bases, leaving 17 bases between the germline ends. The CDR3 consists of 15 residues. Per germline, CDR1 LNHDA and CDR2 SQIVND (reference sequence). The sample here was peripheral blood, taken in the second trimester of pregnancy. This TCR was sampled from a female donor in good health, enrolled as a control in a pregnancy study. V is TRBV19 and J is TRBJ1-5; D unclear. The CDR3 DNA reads TGTGCCAGCTCTCCATCGTCCCTACGCAATCAGCCCCAGCATTTT. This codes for CASSPSSLRNQPQHF.